This T cell receptor (beta chain) came from a study of tissue T cells after allogeneic stem cell transplantation. Study observations and caveats: Anatomically similar tissues had similar TCR repertoires within each patient. Only a limited share of tissue TCRs appeared in blood or spleen.

Turning to this clone: The antigen is undetermined. The gene names given are mouse names.

TCRbeta CDR3 was sequenced at survey depth with template counts. TCRdb keeps only in-frame clones here, not all; method: immunoSEQ multiplex PCR. The sample carries approximately 11,000 clones, less than 45% recorded once. Documented time point: mouse harvest day 7 after allogeneic transplant. The graft held 10^6 splenic CD5+ T cells and 10^7 T-cell-depleted bone marrow cells. This mouse GVHD model was MHC-mismatched B6 to BALB/c, profiled day 7 or 14. Source material: skin. This clonotype originated in a female BALB/c mouse given C57BL/6 T cells with graft-versus-host disease after an allogeneic hematopoietic cell transplant.

CDR3 loop: CASSLRLGSSYEQYF. The CDR3 bases that were read are TGTGCCAGCAGCTTAAGACTGGGGAGCTCCTATGAACAGTAC. This chain uses TRBV3 with TRBJ2-7; 8 positions match TRBD2. The CDR3 end falls 1 residue outside the read, so it is completed with the germline J gene. Trimming cost V 2 bases and J 0 bases; bases outside gene matches: 3. CDR1 SNHLY and CDR2 FYNGKV come from the germline V gene (reference sequence). This CDR3 spans 15 amino acids.